The text below deals with one TCR beta chain. This sample was included in a study of blood T cell repertoires in COVID-19. Study overall: Some COVID-19 samples were acute and others convalescent; all came from the United States, Italy and Spain.

Study processing details: For nucleated cells, counts were estimated from reference gene primer amplification. The method was immunoSEQ multiplex PCR; TCRdb's version includes in-frame clones alone and lacks a portion of them. V, J and clone size are those of that table, while D and trimming were read from the DNA. The sample contains about 80,000 clones, roughly 82% of which appear only once. This CDR3 is built from 14 residues. In germline, CDR1 is SGHNT, CDR2 YYREEE (reference sequence). J lost 5 bases, V lost 0 bases, and 3 bases had no gene match. Sequencing used peripheral blood. The source of this sequence is a human donor in a cohort sampled during active COVID-19. The rearrangement uses TRBV5-4 and TRBJ2-3; 7 positions agree with TRBD1. The CDR3 region is CASSLAWTGDTQYF. DNA of the CDR3: TGTGCCAGCAGCTTGGCCTGGACAGGAGATACGCAGTATTTT.